This is a list of T cell receptor beta chains from one sample in a study of blood T cell repertoires in COVID-19. TCRdb's table, derived via immunoSEQ multiplex PCR, lists solely in-frame clones and lacks some. The sample records roughly 230,000 clones, approximately 88% being singletons. The sequencing input was peripheral blood. The source is a man aged 35-49 years with acute or convalescent COVID-19. Both conserved end residues are part of each CDR3. Fields, in order: D gene, J gene, clone size, V gene, CDR3 protein, CDR3 DNA. A D gene is named only where the DNA matches it firmly. Size is stated for part of the rows, as once, few or many counts, or as a class when the clone is expanded.

D: NA; J: TRBJ1-4; size: NA; V: TRBV6-5; CDR3: CASSPRQANEKLFF; DNA: TGTGCCAGCAGCCCAAGACAGGCTAATGAAAAACTGTTTTTT
D: TRBD2; J: TRBJ2-1; size: NA; V: TRBV7-6; CDR3: CASSSLEASGISYNEQFF; DNA: TGTGCCAGCAGCTCCCTCGAGGCTAGCGGTATCTCCTACAATGAGCAGTTCTTC
D: NA; J: TRBJ1-1; size: NA; V: TRBV30; CDR3: CAWISGFNTEAFF; DNA: TGTGCCTGGATCTCAGGCTTCAACACTGAAGCTTTCTTT
D: NA; J: TRBJ1-2; size: NA; V: TRBV6-5; CDR3: CASSRTENYGYTF; DNA: TGTGCCAGCAGCCGGACAGAGAACTATGGCTACACCTTC
D: TRBD2; J: TRBJ2-3; size: many; V: TRBV4-2; CDR3: CASSQERGSGTTDTQYF; DNA: TGTGCCAGCAGCCAAGAGAGGGGTAGCGGGACCACAGATACGCAGTATTTT
D: NA; J: TRBJ1-1; size: NA; V: TRBV12-3/TRBV12-4; CDR3: CASSSQLNTEAFF; DNA: TGTGCCAGCAGTTCACAGCTGAACACTGAAGCTTTCTTT
D: TRBD1; J: TRBJ1-5; size: NA; V: TRBV2; CDR3: CASRRQGDQPQHF; DNA: TGTGCCAGCAGACGACAGGGTGATCAGCCCCAGCATTTT
D: NA; J: TRBJ2-5; size: NA; V: TRBV11-3; CDR3: CASSLSQVEETQYF; DNA: TGTGCCAGCAGCTTATCACAAGTGGAAGAGACCCAGTACTTC
D: TRBD2; J: TRBJ2-7; size: once; V: TRBV4-1; CDR3: CASSQDRLAGFSYEQYF; DNA: TGCGCCAGCAGCCAAGATCGACTAGCGGGATTCTCCTACGAGCAGTACTTC
D: TRBD1; J: TRBJ2-2; size: NA; V: TRBV19; CDR3: CASSMWTGPNTGELFF; DNA: TGTGCCAGTAGTATGTGGACAGGGCCCAACACCGGGGAGCTGTTTTTT
D: NA; J: TRBJ1-5; size: few; V: TRBV24-1; CDR3: CATSSGGNQPQHF; DNA: TGTGCCACCAGTTCAGGGGGCAATCAGCCCCAGCATTTT
D: NA; J: TRBJ2-1; size: NA; V: TRBV5-1; CDR3: CASSPQGENEQFF; DNA: TGCGCCAGCAGTCCACAGGGCGAGAATGAGCAGTTCTTC
D: TRBD1; J: TRBJ1-2; size: few; V: TRBV29-1; CDR3: CSVDRDRPYGYTF; DNA: TGCAGCGTCGACCGGGACAGGCCCTATGGCTACACCTTC
D: TRBD1; J: TRBJ2-7; size: NA; V: TRBV29-1; CDR3: CSVATGGSGTGEQYF; DNA: TGCAGCGTAGCTACAGGGGGCTCGGGGACGGGTGAGCAGTACTTC
D: TRBD2; J: TRBJ2-1; size: NA; V: TRBV6-2/TRBV6-3; CDR3: CASSKPGLADNEQFF; DNA: TGTGCCAGCAGCAAACCGGGACTAGCCGACAATGAGCAGTTCTTC
D: TRBD2; J: TRBJ2-3; size: NA; V: TRBV7-9; CDR3: CASSLAGGPADTQYF; DNA: TGTGCCAGCAGCTTAGCGGGAGGGCCTGCAGATACGCAGTATTTT
D: NA; J: TRBJ1-1; size: NA; V: TRBV19; CDR3: CASNGERNTEAFF; DNA: TGTGCCAGTAACGGGGAAAGGAACACTGAAGCTTTCTTT
D: TRBD1; J: TRBJ2-5; size: NA; V: TRBV15; CDR3: CATSNRQGAETQYF; DNA: TGTGCCACCAGCAACCGACAGGGAGCGGAGACCCAGTACTTC
D: TRBD2; J: TRBJ2-5; size: NA; V: TRBV6-5; CDR3: CASSSLAGPEKETQYF; DNA: TGTGCCAGCAGTTCCCTAGCGGGCCCGGAAAAAGAGACCCAGTACTTC
D: NA; J: TRBJ1-1; size: NA; V: TRBV5-4; CDR3: CASSPDSINEAFF; DNA: TGTGCCAGCAGCCCGGACAGCATCAATGAAGCTTTCTTT
D: TRBD1; J: TRBJ2-1; size: NA; V: TRBV19; CDR3: CASKGGQGRNEQFF; DNA: TGTGCCAGTAAAGGGGGACAGGGGAGGAATGAGCAGTTCTTC
D: TRBD1; J: TRBJ1-2; size: NA; V: TRBV19; CDR3: CASSRDRSNYGYTF; DNA: TGTGCCAGTAGTAGGGACAGGTCTAACTATGGCTACACCTTC
D: NA; J: TRBJ1-1; size: NA; V: TRBV3-1/TRBV3-2; CDR3: CASSRRAGTEAFF; DNA: TGTGCCAGCAGCCGTCGGGCGGGCACTGAAGCTTTCTTT
D: TRBD1; J: TRBJ2-7; size: once; V: TRBV2; CDR3: CASSFLTGAHPYEQYF; DNA: TGTGCCAGCAGTTTTTTGACAGGGGCGCACCCCTACGAGCAGTACTTC
D: TRBD2; J: TRBJ2-1; size: NA; V: TRBV5-8; CDR3: CASSQGTSGTDEQFF; DNA: TGTGCCAGCAGCCAGGGGACTAGCGGGACGGATGAGCAGTTCTTC
D: NA; J: TRBJ1-1; size: NA; V: TRBV7-2; CDR3: CASSYKAVGTEAFF; DNA: TGTGCCAGCAGCTACAAAGCGGTGGGGACTGAAGCTTTCTTT
D: NA; J: TRBJ2-6; size: NA; V: TRBV6-5; CDR3: CASSSREAGANVLTF; DNA: TGTGCCAGCAGCTCTCGGGAAGCTGGGGCCAACGTCCTGACTTTC
D: TRBD2; J: TRBJ2-1; size: NA; V: TRBV5-1; CDR3: CASSLVALAARGDEQFF; DNA: TGCGCCAGCAGCTTGGTCGCACTAGCGGCGCGGGGGGATGAGCAGTTCTTC
D: NA; J: TRBJ2-1; size: NA; V: TRBV19; CDR3: CASSTIVDSRIPFF; DNA: TGTGCCAGTAGTACCATCGTGGACTCTAGAATTCCCTTCTTC
D: TRBD2; J: TRBJ2-1; size: NA; V: TRBV9; CDR3: CASTRASGSLMVSYNEQFF; DNA: TGTGCCAGCACTAGGGCTAGCGGGAGCTTAATGGTATCCTACAATGAGCAGTTCTTC
D: TRBD2; J: TRBJ2-5; size: NA; V: TRBV10-2; CDR3: CASSEPLAGGDETQYF; DNA: TGCGCCAGCAGTGAGCCGTTAGCGGGAGGAGACGAGACCCAGTACTTC
D: NA; J: TRBJ1-3; size: NA; V: TRBV6-5; CDR3: CASRSGTKGNTIYF; DNA: TGTGCCAGCCGATCCGGGACAAAGGGAAACACCATATATTTT
D: NA; J: TRBJ1-1; size: NA; V: TRBV7-9; CDR3: CASSLASSGMGTEAFF; DNA: TGTGCCAGCAGCTTAGCATCTTCAGGGATGGGTACTGAAGCTTTCTTT
D: TRBD2; J: TRBJ2-1; size: once; V: TRBV19; CDR3: CASSVTSEYNEQFF; DNA: TGTGCCAGTAGTGTGACTAGCGAGTACAATGAGCAGTTCTTC
D: TRBD2; J: TRBJ2-7; size: NA; V: TRBV2; CDR3: CAIVAGVGRGEQYF; DNA: TGTGCCATCGTAGCGGGAGTAGGCAGAGGCGAGCAGTACTTC
D: NA; J: TRBJ2-7; size: NA; V: TRBV7-8; CDR3: CASSRTSEQYF; DNA: TGTGCCAGCAGCCGAACTTCGGAGCAGTACTTC
D: NA; J: TRBJ1-2; size: NA; V: TRBV3-1/TRBV3-2; CDR3: CASSPRQSSGYTF; DNA: TGTGCCAGCAGCCCACGACAGTCATCTGGCTACACCTTC
D: NA; J: TRBJ1-2; size: NA; V: TRBV5-1; CDR3: CASSSGGEHYGYTF; DNA: TGCGCCAGCAGCTCAGGTGGGGAGCACTATGGCTACACCTTC
D: TRBD1; J: TRBJ1-1; size: NA; V: TRBV28; CDR3: CASNRQGANTEAFF; DNA: TGTGCCAGCAACCGACAGGGGGCCAACACTGAAGCTTTCTTT
D: TRBD1; J: TRBJ1-4; size: NA; V: TRBV7-8; CDR3: CASSLLTQGAGEKLFF; DNA: TGTGCCAGCAGCTTATTGACACAGGGGGCCGGGGAAAAACTGTTTTTT
D: NA; J: TRBJ1-1; size: NA; V: TRBV6-5; CDR3: CASSPTGFESFF; DNA: TGTGCCAGCAGCCCCACAGGGTTTGAATCTTTCTTT
D: NA; J: TRBJ2-7; size: NA; V: TRBV6-1; CDR3: CASSEADEQYF; DNA: TGTGCCAGCAGTGAAGCCGACGAGCAGTACTTC
D: NA; J: TRBJ2-1; size: NA; V: TRBV11-3; CDR3: CASSKQYNEQFF; DNA: TGTGCCAGCAGCAAACAGTACAATGAGCAGTTCTTC
D: TRBD2; J: TRBJ2-4; size: NA; V: TRBV5-4; CDR3: CASSGTSGPLAKNIQYF; DNA: TGTGCCAGCAGCGGGACTAGCGGTCCATTAGCCAAAAACATTCAGTACTTC
D: NA; J: TRBJ1-4; size: NA; V: TRBV12-5; CDR3: CASGPWQATEKLFF; DNA: TGTGCTAGTGGCCCATGGCAGGCTACTGAAAAACTGTTTTTT
D: TRBD2; J: TRBJ2-1; size: NA; V: TRBV5-1; CDR3: CATSTSGGWNEQFF; DNA: TGCGCCACTTCGACTAGCGGCGGTTGGAATGAGCAGTTCTTC
D: NA; J: TRBJ2-1; size: NA; V: TRBV5-1; CDR3: CASRLSAVYYNEQFF; DNA: TGCGCCAGCAGGTTGAGTGCAGTTTACTACAATGAGCAGTTCTTC
D: NA; J: TRBJ2-5; size: NA; V: TRBV18; CDR3: CASSPSLQETQYF; DNA: TGTGCCAGCTCACCATCCTTACAAGAGACCCAGTACTTC
D: NA; J: TRBJ2-7; size: few; V: TRBV6-1; CDR3: CASSDRTFSYEQYF; DNA: TGTGCCAGCAGTGACAGGACATTCTCCTACGAGCAGTACTTC
D: TRBD2; J: TRBJ2-7; size: NA; V: TRBV9; CDR3: CASSAGLAGYEQYF; DNA: TGTGCCAGCAGCGCCGGACTAGCGGGCTACGAGCAGTACTTC
D: TRBD1; J: TRBJ1-2; size: NA; V: TRBV4-3; CDR3: CASSQGPRQGHYGYTF; DNA: TGCGCCAGCAGCCAAGGACCCAGACAGGGGCACTATGGCTACACCTTC
D: TRBD2; J: TRBJ2-1; size: NA; V: TRBV3-1/TRBV3-2; CDR3: CASTHSGGGYNEQFF; DNA: TGTGCCAGCACCCATAGCGGGGGGGGCTACAATGAGCAGTTCTTC
D: NA; J: TRBJ1-2; size: once; V: TRBV12-3/TRBV12-4; CDR3: CASSLASWSVHTF; DNA: TGTGCCAGCAGTTTAGCGTCGTGGAGCGTCCACACCTTC
D: TRBD2; J: TRBJ2-7; size: NA; V: TRBV5-6; CDR3: CASSFHGTGGLAGEYEQYF; DNA: TGTGCCAGCAGCTTCCACGGGACAGGGGGACTAGCGGGAGAGTACGAGCAGTACTTC
D: NA; J: TRBJ1-1; size: NA; V: TRBV7-2; CDR3: CASSLYRTGDTEAFF; DNA: TGTGCCAGCAGCTTATATCGGACGGGGGACACTGAAGCTTTCTTT
D: TRBD2; J: TRBJ2-5; size: NA; V: TRBV7-8; CDR3: CASSSLAGAETQYF; DNA: TGTGCCAGCAGTTCGCTAGCGGGGGCGGAGACCCAGTACTTC
D: TRBD1; J: TRBJ2-3; size: NA; V: TRBV5-4; CDR3: CASSLAFQGADTQYF; DNA: TGTGCCAGCAGCTTGGCGTTCCAGGGGGCAGATACGCAGTATTTT
D: TRBD1; J: TRBJ1-2; size: NA; V: TRBV5-1; CDR3: CASSLTSWTGGDGYTF; DNA: TGCGCCAGCAGCTTGACATCCTGGACAGGGGGGGATGGCTACACCTTC
D: TRBD1; J: TRBJ1-2; size: NA; V: TRBV29-1; CDR3: CSGGGQGAQGGYTF; DNA: TGCAGCGGCGGGGGACAGGGGGCGCAGGGCGGCTACACCTTC